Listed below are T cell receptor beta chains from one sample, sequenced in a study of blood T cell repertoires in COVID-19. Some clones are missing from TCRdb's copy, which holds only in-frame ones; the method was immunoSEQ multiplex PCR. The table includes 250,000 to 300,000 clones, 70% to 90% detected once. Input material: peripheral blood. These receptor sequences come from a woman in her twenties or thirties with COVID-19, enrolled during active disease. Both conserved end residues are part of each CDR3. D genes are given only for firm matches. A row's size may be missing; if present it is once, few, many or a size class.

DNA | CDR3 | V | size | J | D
TGTGCCAGCAGCTCTAGGGGAGCCAAAAACATTCAGTACTTC | CASSSRGAKNIQYF | TRBV7-2 | - | TRBJ2-4 | -
TGTGCCAGTAGTCCTAGGACACACAATGGGGAGACCCAGTACTTC | CASSPRTHNGETQYF | TRBV19 | - | TRBJ2-5 | -
TGTGCCAGCTCGCGACAGGGGGCAGGGTCACCCCTCCACTTT | CASSRQGAGSPLHF | TRBV18 | - | TRBJ1-6 | TRBD1
TGTGCCAGCTCACCACAGGGGTTTGACTATGGCTACACCTTC | CASSPQGFDYGYTF | TRBV18 | - | TRBJ1-2 | -
TGTGCCAGCAGTTACAACGACAGGGGGAATAATTCACCCCTCCACTTT | CASSYNDRGNNSPLHF | TRBV6-5 | - | TRBJ1-6 | TRBD1
TGTGCCAGCAGTTTTACATCTAACTATGGCTACACCTTC | CASSFTSNYGYTF | TRBV27 | - | TRBJ1-2 | -
TGTGCCAGTAGTAGTACTGGGGGCAACACTGAAGCTTTCTTT | CASSSTGGNTEAFF | TRBV19 | - | TRBJ1-1 | -
TGTGCCAGCAGCCGCGCGGAGACCCAGTACTTC | CASSRAETQYF | TRBV5-4 | - | TRBJ2-5 | -
TGTGCCAACGGGGGACAGGGTAAAGGCTACACCTTC | CANGGQGKGYTF | TRBV9 | - | TRBJ1-2 | TRBD1
TGTGCCAGCAGCGTCCGACAGGGGTTGTATGTGGGCACTGAAGCTTTCTTT | CASSVRQGLYVGTEAFF | TRBV9 | few | TRBJ1-1 | TRBD1
TGTGCCAGCTCACCTCCTCGCCCTTTGGGAGGCAATTCACCCCTCCACTTT | CASSPPRPLGGNSPLHF | TRBV18 | - | TRBJ1-6 | -
TGCGCCAGCAGCCCGACAGGGAGCTCCTATAATTCACCCCTCCACTTT | CASSPTGSSYNSPLHF | TRBV4-1 | many | TRBJ1-6 | TRBD1
TGTGCCAGCAGTCCACAGGGCGGAACTAATGAAAAACTGTTTTTT | CASSPQGGTNEKLFF | TRBV27 | - | TRBJ1-4 | -
TGTGCCAGCAGCTTCCCACTAGCCTCTCCAGGGGAGCAGTACTTC | CASSFPLASPGEQYF | TRBV5-6 | - | TRBJ2-7 | -
TGTGCCAGCAGTGAAGCGGCCATTATGGGCAATCAGCCCCAGCATTTT | CASSEAAIMGNQPQHF | TRBV2 | - | TRBJ1-5 | -
TGTGCCAGTAGTATATCTTGGGGGCCCACTGAAGCTTTCTTT | CASSISWGPTEAFF | TRBV19 | once | TRBJ1-1 | -
TGTGCCAGCGCCAACCCGACATCCTTTGCGCAGTTCTTC | CASANPTSFAQFF | TRBV6-6 | - | TRBJ2-1 | -
TGTGCCAGCAGAAGACAGCCTTCCGAGCAGTACTTC | CASRRQPSEQYF | TRBV6-5 | - | TRBJ2-7 | -
TGTGCCAGCAGCCAAGATCCCGGACTAGCGGGGGCCGGGGAGCTGTTTTTT | CASSQDPGLAGAGELFF | TRBV4-2 | - | TRBJ2-2 | TRBD2
TGTGCCAGCCGCACAGGGGCCACCTACGAGCAGTACTTC | CASRTGATYEQYF | TRBV18 | - | TRBJ2-7 | TRBD1
TGTGCCAGCTCACTCCCCGACAGCTACGAGCAGTACTTC | CASSLPDSYEQYF | TRBV18 | once | TRBJ2-7 | -
TGTGCCAGCAGCACGACACGAGGCTACACCTTC | CASSTTRGYTF | TRBV5-6 | - | TRBJ1-2 | -
TGTGCCAGCAGCTACGGACAGGAGACGCCCTACGAGCAGTACTTC | CASSYGQETPYEQYF | TRBV7-6 | few | TRBJ2-7 | TRBD1
TGTGCCACCAGCAGAGCAGGGGGTTACGGGACAAATGCTGAAAAACTGTTTTTT | CATSRAGGYGTNAEKLFF | TRBV15 | - | TRBJ1-4 | TRBD1
TGTGCCTGGAGTGAGGGACTACAAATCACAGATACGCAGTATTTT | CAWSEGLQITDTQYF | TRBV30 | - | TRBJ2-3 | TRBD2
TGCGCCAGCAGCCCGAGGCCTGGGACAGTCAATCAGCCCCAGCATTTT | CASSPRPGTVNQPQHF | TRBV4-1 | - | TRBJ1-5 | TRBD1
TGTGCCAGCAGTGGAACCGGGACAGGGGTTTGGTCCTATAATTCACCCCTCCACTTT | CASSGTGTGVWSYNSPLHF | TRBV6-1 | few | TRBJ1-6 | TRBD1
TGTGCCAGCAGTTGGGCCTCCGGGACTAGCGGGGGGAGCTCCTACAATGAGCAGTTCTTC | CASSWASGTSGGSSYNEQFF | TRBV27 | - | TRBJ2-1 | TRBD2
TGCGCCAGCAGCTTGACCCCTAGCGGGGTAAGTCAAGAGACCCAGTACTTC | CASSLTPSGVSQETQYF | TRBV5-1 | - | TRBJ2-5 | TRBD2
TGTGCCAGCAGCTTGTTCCCGGACAGCGACGATGAGCAGTTCTTC | CASSLFPDSDDEQFF | TRBV7-8 | - | TRBJ2-1 | -
TGCGCCAGCAGCCCAGACACTGTGGGCGTCCTGACTTTC | CASSPDTVGVLTF | TRBV5-1 | - | TRBJ2-6 | -
TGCGCCAGCAGCCCCCCCAGCTCTGGAAACACCATATATTTT | CASSPPSSGNTIYF | TRBV4-1 | once | TRBJ1-3 | -
TGTGCCAGCAGCTCCGGCAGCTTTTTTCGGGACACCGTCTATGGCTACACCTTC | CASSSGSFFRDTVYGYTF | TRBV28 | - | TRBJ1-2 | -
TGTGCCAGCAGCTCCTCGGGGACAGGGACCTACGAGCAGTACTTC | CASSSSGTGTYEQYF | TRBV7-8 | - | TRBJ2-7 | TRBD1
TGTGCCAGCAGCCCAGGGGCAGGGGAATCCAATACTGGGGCCAACGTCCTGACTTTC | CASSPGAGESNTGANVLTF | TRBV11-3 | - | TRBJ2-6 | -
TGCGCCAGCACTATACAGGGGGCTCTCGCCGCTGACAATCAGCCCCAGCATTTT | CASTIQGALAADNQPQHF | TRBV23-1 | - | TRBJ1-5 | TRBD1
TGCGCCAGCAGCCAAGATCGGGCGGGGGGGCTGTATGAGCAGTTCTTC | CASSQDRAGGLYEQFF | TRBV4-1 | - | TRBJ2-1 | TRBD2
TGTGCCAGCAAAAGGACAGGGACAGATACGCAGTATTTT | CASKRTGTDTQYF | TRBV28 | - | TRBJ2-3 | TRBD1
TGTGCCAGCAGCAAAGAACGAAGGGAGACTGAAGCTTTCTTT | CASSKERRETEAFF | TRBV21-1 | - | TRBJ1-1 | -
TGCGCCAGCAGTCCCCGGGAAATTGGATTCTACGAGCAGTACTTC | CASSPREIGFYEQYF | TRBV10-1 | - | TRBJ2-7 | -
TGTGCCAGCCCCCCAGGGGACCGAATAACCTACGAGCAGTACTTC | CASPPGDRITYEQYF | TRBV12-1 | - | TRBJ2-7 | -
TGTGCCAGCAGTGAGTGGAAACGGGGCACAGATACGCAGTATTTT | CASSEWKRGTDTQYF | TRBV6-1 | - | TRBJ2-3 | -
TGTGCCACCTCCCACCTGAATCGGGGGAAGTCAGGAAACACCATATATTTT | CATSHLNRGKSGNTIYF | TRBV19 | few | TRBJ1-3 | -